This record looks at one T cell receptor beta chain sequence and its context. Healthy Caucasian donors formed the entire cohort. TCRdb fed the 5' RACE reads into MiXCR, producing one record per CDR3 protein. The sample includes a few hundred thousand distinct CDR3 sequences, approximately 10% of them seen just once. The sample belongs to a study of identical twins. Looked up from germline, CDR1 is SGHDT and CDR2 is YYEEEE. This CDR3 spans 13 amino acids. Trimming took 3 bases from V and 5 from J, leaving 11 bases between them. A further study also used this sample, focusing on yellow fever vaccine responses in identical twins.

The specimen was PBMCs. This clonotype was obtained from a woman aged 18-29 years in good health. The chain recombines TRBV5-6 with TRBJ2-5, with D perhaps given as TRBD1 or TRBD2 (5 bases each). The CDR3: CASSWGTVETQYF. CDR3 DNA sequence: TGTGCCAGCAGCTGGGGGACGGTCGAGACCCAGTACTTC.